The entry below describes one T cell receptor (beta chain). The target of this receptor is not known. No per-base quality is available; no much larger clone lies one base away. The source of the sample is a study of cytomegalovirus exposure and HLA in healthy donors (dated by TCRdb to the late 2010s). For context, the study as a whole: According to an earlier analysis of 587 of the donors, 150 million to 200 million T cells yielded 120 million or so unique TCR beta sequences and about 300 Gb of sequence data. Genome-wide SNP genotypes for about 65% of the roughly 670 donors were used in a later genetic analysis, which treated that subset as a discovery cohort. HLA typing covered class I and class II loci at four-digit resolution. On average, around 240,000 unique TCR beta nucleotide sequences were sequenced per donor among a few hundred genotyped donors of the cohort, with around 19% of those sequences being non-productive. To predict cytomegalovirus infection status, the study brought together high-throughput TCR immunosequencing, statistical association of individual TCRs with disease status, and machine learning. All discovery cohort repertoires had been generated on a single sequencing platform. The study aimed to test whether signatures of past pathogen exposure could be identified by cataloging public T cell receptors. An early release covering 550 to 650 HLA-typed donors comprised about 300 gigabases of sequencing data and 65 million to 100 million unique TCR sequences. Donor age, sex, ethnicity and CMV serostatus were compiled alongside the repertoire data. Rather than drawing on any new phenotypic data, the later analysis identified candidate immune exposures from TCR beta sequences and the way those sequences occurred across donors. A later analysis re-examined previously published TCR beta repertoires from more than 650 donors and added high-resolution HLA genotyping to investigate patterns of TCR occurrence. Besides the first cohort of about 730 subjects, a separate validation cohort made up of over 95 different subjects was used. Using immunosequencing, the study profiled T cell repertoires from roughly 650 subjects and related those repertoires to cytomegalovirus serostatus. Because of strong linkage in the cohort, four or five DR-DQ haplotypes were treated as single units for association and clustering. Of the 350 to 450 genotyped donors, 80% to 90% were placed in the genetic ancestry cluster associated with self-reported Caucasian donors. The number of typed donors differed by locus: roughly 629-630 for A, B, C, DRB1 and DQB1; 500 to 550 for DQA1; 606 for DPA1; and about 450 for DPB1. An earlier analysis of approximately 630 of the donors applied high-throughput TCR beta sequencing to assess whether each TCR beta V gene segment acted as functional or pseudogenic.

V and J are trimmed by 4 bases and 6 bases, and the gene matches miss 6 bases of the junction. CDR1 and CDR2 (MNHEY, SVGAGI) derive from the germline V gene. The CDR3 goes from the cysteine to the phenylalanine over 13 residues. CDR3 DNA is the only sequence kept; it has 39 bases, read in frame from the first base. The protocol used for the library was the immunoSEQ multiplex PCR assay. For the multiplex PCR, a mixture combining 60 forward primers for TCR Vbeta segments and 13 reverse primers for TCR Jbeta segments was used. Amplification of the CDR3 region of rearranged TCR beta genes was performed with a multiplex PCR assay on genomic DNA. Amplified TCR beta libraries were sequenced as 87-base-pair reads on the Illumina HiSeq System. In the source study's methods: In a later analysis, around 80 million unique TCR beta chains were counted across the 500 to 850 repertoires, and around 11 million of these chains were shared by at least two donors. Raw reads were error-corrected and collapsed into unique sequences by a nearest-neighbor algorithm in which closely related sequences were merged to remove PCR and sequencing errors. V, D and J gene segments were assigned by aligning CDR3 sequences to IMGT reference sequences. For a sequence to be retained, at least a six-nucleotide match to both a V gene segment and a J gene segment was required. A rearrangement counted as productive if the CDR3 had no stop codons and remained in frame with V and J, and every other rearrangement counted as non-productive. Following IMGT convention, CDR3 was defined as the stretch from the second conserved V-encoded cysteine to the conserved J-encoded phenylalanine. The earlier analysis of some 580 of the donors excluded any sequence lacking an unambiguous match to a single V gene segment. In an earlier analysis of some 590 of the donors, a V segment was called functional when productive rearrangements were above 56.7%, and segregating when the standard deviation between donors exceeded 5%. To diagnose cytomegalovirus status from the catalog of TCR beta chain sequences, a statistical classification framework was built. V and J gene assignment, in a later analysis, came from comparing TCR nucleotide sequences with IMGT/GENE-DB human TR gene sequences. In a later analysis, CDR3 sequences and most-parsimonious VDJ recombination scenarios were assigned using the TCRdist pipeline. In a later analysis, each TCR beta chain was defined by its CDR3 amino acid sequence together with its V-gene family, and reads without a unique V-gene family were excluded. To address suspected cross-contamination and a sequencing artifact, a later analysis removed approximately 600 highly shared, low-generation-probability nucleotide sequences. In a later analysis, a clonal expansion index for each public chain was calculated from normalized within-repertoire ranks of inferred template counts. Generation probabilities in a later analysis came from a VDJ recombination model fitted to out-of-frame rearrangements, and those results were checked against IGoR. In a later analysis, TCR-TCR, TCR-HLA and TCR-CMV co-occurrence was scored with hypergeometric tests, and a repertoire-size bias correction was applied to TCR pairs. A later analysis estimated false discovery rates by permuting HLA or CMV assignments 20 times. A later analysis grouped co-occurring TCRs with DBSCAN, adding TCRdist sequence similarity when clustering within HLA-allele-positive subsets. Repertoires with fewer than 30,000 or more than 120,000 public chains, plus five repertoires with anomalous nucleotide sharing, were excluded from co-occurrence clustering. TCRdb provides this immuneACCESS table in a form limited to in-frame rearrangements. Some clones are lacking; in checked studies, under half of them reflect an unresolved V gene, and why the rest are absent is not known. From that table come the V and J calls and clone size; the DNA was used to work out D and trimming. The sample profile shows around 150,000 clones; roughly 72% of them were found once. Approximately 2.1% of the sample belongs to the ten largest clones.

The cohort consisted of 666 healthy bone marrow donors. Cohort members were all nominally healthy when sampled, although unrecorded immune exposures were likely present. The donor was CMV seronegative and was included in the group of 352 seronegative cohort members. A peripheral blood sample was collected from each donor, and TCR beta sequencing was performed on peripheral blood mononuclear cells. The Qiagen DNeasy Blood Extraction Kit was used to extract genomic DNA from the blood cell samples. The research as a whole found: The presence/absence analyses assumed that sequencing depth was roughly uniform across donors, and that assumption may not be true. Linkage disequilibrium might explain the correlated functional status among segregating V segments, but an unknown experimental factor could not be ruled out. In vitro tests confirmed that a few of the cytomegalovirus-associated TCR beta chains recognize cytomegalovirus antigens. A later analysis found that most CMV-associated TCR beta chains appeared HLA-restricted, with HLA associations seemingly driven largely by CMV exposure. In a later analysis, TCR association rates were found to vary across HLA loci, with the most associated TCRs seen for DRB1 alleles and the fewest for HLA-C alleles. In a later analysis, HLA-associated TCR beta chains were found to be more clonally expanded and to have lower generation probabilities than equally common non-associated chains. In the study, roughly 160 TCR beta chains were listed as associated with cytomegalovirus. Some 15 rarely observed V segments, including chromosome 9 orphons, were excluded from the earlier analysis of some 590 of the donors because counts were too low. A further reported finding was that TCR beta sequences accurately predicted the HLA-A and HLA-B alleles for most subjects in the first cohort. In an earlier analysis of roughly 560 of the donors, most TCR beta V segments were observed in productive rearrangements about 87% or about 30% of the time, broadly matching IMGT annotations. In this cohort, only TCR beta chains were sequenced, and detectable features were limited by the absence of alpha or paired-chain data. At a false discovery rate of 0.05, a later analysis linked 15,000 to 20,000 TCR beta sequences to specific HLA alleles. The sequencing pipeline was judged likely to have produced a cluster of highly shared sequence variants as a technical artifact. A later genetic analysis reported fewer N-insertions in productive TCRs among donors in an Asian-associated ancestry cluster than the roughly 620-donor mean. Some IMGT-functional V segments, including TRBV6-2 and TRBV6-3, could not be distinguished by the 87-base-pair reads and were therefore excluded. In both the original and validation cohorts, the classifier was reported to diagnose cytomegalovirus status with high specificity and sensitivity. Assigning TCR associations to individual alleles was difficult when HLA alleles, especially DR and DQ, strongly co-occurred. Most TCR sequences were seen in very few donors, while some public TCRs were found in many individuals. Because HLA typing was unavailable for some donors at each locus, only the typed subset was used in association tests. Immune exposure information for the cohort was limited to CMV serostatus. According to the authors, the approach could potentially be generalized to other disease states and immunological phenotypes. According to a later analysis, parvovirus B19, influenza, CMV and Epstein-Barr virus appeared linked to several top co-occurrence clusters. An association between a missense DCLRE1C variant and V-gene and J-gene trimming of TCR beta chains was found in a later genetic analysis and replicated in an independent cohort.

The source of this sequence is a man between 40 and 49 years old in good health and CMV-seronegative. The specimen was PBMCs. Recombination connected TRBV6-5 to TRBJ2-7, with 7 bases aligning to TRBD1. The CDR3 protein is CASSSGTEAEQYF. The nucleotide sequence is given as TGTGCCAGCAGTTCTGGGACAGAGGCCGAGCAGTACTTC.